This T cell receptor (beta chain) was documented in a study of cytomegalovirus exposure and HLA in healthy donors. CDR3 size: 15 residues. CDR1 and CDR2 (germline): SGHRS, YFSETQ. V was shortened by 3 bases and J by 7 bases, with 16 bases between the two germline ends. Use of 60 Vbeta and 13 Jbeta primers characterized the PCR. Repertoires were generated with immunoSEQ multiplex PCR, while TCRdb's copy carries only in-frame clones and drops some. The sample carries about 200,000 clones, around three quarters recorded once. The sample comprised PBMCs. This rearrangement joins TRBV5-1 to TRBJ2-2; TRBD2 might be the D (6 bases). The source is a woman between 25 and 40 years old in good health and CMV-seropositive. The CDR3 spells CASSSTAGTDGELFF. CDR3 nucleotides: TGCGCCAGCAGCTCGACCGCGGGAACGGACGGGGAGCTGTTTTTT.